Shown below are 6 T cell receptor beta chains from a single sample sequenced in a study of T cell repertoires in cytomegalovirus infection (dated by TCRdb to between 2018 and 2020). These receptors' targets are unknown. Data came from an Illumina HiSeq 1500. TCRdb took the public reads, trimmed them with fastp at Q25, ran MiXCR for clone calling and kept in-frame beta chains. Rows with a matching CDR3 protein are joined into one entry that keeps the most common DNA and genes. The sample table contains about 350,000 distinct CDR3 sequences; only one count was recorded for roughly 34% of them. About 13% of the sample is taken by the ten largest. The treatment or condition label here, explained by the study, means: in vitro stimulation with specific CMV peptide epitopes to enrich CMV-specific T cells. Sequenced here: cultured PBMCs, sampled from culture after CMV antigen stimulation. The receptor set was obtained from a human donor in good health (CMV status not recorded). Some clones in this sample may be carry-over from other donors' samples.

This clonotype was recorded a few times. V gene TRBV19 combines with J gene TRBJ2-3, with 16 bases lining up with TRBD2. The CDR3 sequence is 18 residues long. Germline-derived CDR1 and CDR2 are LNHDA and SQIVND (reference sequence). V dropped 7 bases and J dropped 2; count of bases not matched to a gene: 9. The CDR3 spells CASNSTGLAGGSTDTQYF. The CDR3 DNA sequence: TGTGCCAGTAATTCCACGGGACTAGCGGGAGGGTCCACAGATACGCAGTATTTT.

The V and J genes are TRBV19 and TRBJ1-5; 8 bases are a match to TRBD1. After removal of 10 bases from V and 1 base from J, the junction contained 6 bases not matched to a gene. The CDR3 contains 14 residues. CDR1 and CDR2 from the germline V gene are LNHDA and SQIVND (reference sequence). Written as DNA, the CDR3 is TGTGCCACCAAGAGGACAGGGAGCAATCAGCCCCAGCATTTT. Translation gives CATKRTGSNQPQHF.

This clonotype was counted only a few times. The J gene is TRBJ2-1, the V gene TRBV7-2; possibly TRBD1 or TRBD2 for D (5 bases each). Germline V gene lookup returns CDR1 SGHTA and CDR2 FQGNSA. Trimming removed 6 bases from V and 9 bases from J, with 18 bases in between. The CDR3 is made up of 14 amino acids. In nucleotides, the CDR3 is TGTGCCAGCAGGGGACGGCAGCCAGTAGGTGAGCAGTTCTTC. This sequence encodes CASRGRQPVGEQFF.

A few counts support this clonotype. This chain uses TRBV27 with TRBJ1-6; the D is unclear. Per germline, CDR1 MNHEY and CDR2 SMNVEV (reference sequence). CDR3 length: 13 amino acids. Trimming cost V 6 bases and J 4 bases, with 7 bases left between them. CDR3 loop: CASSRPYNSPLHF. CDR3 bases: TGTGCCAGCAGCCGCCCGTATAATTCACCCCTCCACTTT.

The chain carries TRBV7-9 and TRBJ2-5; 10 bases fit TRBD2. Germline trimming cut 2 bases from V and 4 bases from J; bases unmatched to any gene: 4. This CDR3 is 15 amino acids long. From germline, CDR1 is SEHNR and CDR2 FQNEAQ (reference sequence). CDR3 protein: CASSLWSGRGETQYF. The CDR3 DNA sequence: TGTGCCAGCAGCTTATGGAGCGGGAGGGGAGAGACCCAGTACTTC.

V and J are TRBV12-3 or TRBV12-4 and TRBJ1-1; maybe TRBD1 (5 bases). The CDR3 covers 14 residues. V was cut by 3 bases and J by 6 bases, with 14 bases left in between. This chain's CDR3 is CASSFRQGDAEAFF. The CDR3 bases are TGTGCCAGCAGTTTTCGGCAGGGAGACGCTGAAGCTTTCTTT.